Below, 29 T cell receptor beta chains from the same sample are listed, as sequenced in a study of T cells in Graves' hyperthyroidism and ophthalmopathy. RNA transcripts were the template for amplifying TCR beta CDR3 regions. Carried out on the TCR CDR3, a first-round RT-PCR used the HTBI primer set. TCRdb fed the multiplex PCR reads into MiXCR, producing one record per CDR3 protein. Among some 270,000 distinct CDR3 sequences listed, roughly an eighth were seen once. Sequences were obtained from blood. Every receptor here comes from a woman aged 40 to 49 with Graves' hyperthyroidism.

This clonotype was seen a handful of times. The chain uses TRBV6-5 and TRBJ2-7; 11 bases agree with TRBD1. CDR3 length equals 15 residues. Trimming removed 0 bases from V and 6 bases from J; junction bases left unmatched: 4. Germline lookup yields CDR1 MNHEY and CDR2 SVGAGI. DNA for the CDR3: TGTGCCAGCAGTTACTCAGGACAGGGGGCGGGCGAGCAGTACTTC. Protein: CASSYSGQGAGEQYF.

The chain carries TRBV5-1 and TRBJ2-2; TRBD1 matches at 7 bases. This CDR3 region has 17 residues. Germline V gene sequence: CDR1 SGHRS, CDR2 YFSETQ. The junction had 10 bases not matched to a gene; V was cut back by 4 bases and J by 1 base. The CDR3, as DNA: TGCGCCAGCAGCACCAACCCTGCAGGGGGGAACACCGGGGAGCTGTTTTTT. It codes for CASSTNPAGGNTGELFF. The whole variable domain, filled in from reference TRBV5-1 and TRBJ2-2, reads KAGVTQTPRYLIKTRGQQVTLSCSPISGHRSVSWYQQTPGQGLQFLFEYFSETQRNKGNFPGRFSGRQFSNSRSEMNVSTLELGDSALYLCASSTNPAGGNTGELFFGEGSRLTVL.

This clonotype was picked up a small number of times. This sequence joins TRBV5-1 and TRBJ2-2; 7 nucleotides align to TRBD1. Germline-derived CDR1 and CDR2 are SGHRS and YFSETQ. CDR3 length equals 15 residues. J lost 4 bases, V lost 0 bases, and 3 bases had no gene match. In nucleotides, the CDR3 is TGCGCCAGCAGCTTGGACAGGGGATTCACCGGGGAGCTGTTTTTT. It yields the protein CASSLDRGFTGELFF.

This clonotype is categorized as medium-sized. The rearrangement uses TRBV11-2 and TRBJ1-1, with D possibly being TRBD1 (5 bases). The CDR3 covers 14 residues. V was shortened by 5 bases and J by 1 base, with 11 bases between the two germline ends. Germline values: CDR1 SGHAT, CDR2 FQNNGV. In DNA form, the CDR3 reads TGTGCCAGCAGCACTACAGGATGGAACACTGAAGCTTTCTTT. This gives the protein CASSTTGWNTEAFF.

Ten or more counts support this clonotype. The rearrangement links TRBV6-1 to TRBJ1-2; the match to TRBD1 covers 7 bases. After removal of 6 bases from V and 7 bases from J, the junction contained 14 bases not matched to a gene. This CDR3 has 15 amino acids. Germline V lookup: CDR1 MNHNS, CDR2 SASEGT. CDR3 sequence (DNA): TGTGCCAGCAGCCCGGACAGGACCACTCCTGTTGGCTACACCTTC. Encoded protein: CASSPDRTTPVGYTF.

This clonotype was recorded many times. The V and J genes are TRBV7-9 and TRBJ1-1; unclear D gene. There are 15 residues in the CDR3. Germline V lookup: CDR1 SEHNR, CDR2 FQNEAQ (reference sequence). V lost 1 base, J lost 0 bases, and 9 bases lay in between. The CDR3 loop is CASSLGWTMNTEAFF. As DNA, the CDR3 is TGTGCCAGCAGCTTAGGTTGGACCATGAACACTGAAGCTTTCTTT.

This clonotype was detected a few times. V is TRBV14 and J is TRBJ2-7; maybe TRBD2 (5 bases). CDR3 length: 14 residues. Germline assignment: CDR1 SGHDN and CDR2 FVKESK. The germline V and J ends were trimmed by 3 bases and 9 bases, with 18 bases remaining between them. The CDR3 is CASSHAWGERAQYF. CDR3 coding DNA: TGTGCCAGCAGCCACGCCTGGGGAGAACGGGCGCAGTACTTC.

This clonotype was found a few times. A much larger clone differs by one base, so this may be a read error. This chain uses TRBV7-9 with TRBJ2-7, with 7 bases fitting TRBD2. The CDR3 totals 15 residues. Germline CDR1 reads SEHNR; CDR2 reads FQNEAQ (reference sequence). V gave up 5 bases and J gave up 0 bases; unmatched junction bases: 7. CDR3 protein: CASSQRLAVSYEQYF. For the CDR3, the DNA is TGTGCCAGCAGCCAAAGACTAGCAGTCTCCTACGAGCAGTACTTC. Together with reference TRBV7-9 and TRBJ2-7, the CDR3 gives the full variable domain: DTGVSQNPRHKITKRGQNVTFRCDPISEHNRLYWYRQTLGQGPEFLTYFQNEAQLEKSRLLSDRFSAERPKGSFSTLEIQRTEQGDSAMYLCASSQRLAVSYEQYFGPGTRLTVT.

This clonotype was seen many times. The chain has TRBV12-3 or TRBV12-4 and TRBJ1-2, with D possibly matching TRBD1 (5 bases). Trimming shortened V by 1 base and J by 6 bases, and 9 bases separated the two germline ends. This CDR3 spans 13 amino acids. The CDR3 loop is CASSLDRNDGYTF. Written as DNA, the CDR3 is TGTGCCAGCAGTTTAGACAGGAACGATGGCTACACCTTC.

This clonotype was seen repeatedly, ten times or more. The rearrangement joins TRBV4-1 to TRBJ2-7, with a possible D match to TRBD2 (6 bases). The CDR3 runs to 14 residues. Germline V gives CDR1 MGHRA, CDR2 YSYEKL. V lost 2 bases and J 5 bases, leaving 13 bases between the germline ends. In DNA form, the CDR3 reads TGCGCCAGCAGCCAAACCTCCGGGAGCAACGAGCAGTACTTC. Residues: CASSQTSGSNEQYF.

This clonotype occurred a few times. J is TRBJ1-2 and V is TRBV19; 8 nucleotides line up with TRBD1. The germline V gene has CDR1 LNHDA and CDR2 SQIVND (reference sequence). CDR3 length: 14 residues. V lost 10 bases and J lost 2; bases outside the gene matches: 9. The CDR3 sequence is CATRQRQGNYGYTF. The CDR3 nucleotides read TGTGCCACCCGCCAGAGACAGGGGAACTATGGCTACACCTTC.

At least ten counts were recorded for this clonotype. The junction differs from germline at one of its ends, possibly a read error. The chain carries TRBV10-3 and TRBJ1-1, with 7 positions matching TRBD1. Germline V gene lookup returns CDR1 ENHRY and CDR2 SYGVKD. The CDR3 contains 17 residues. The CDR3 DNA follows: TGTGCCATCAGTCAGTCGATTTTGGGCGACAGGGACTTCGAAGCTTTCTTT. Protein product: CAISQSILGDRDFEAFF.

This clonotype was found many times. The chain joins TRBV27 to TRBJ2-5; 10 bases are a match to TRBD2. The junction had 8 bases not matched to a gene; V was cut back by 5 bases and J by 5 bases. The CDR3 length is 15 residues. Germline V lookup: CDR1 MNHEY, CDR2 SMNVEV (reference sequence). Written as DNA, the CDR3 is TGTGCCAGCAGTAGAGGACTAGCGGCCCCCGAGACCCAGTACTTC. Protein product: CASSRGLAAPETQYF.

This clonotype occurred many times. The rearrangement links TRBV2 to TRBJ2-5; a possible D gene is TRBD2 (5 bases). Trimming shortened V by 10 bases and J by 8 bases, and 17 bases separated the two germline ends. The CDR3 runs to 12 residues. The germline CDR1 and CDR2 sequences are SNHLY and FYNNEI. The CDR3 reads CATHPQTRTQYF. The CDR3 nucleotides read TGTGCCACCCATCCCCAAACTAGAACCCAGTACTTC.

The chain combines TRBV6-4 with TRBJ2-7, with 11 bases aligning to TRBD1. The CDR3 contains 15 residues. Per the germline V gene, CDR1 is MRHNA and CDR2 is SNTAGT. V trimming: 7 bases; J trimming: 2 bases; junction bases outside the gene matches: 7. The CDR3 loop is CASTPGTGGAYEQYF. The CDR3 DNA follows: TGTGCCAGCACTCCCGGGACAGGGGGTGCCTACGAGCAGTACTTC.

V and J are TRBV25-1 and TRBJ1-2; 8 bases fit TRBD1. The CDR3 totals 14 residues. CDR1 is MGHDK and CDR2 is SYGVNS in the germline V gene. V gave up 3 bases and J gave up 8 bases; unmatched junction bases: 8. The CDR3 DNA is TGTGCCAGCAGTGATATGACAGGGGTCGCGGGCTACACCTTC. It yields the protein CASSDMTGVAGYTF.

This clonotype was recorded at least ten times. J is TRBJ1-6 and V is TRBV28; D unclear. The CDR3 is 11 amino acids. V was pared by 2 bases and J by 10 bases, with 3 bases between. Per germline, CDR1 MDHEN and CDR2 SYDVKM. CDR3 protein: CASSLKSPLHF. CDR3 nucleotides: TGTGCCAGCAGTTTAAAGTCACCCCTCCACTTT.

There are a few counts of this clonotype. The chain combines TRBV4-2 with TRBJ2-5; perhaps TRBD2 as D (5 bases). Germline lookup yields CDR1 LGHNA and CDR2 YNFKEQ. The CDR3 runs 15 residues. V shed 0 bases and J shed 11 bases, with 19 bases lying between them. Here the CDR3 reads CASSQEADWRVAQYF. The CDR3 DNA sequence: TGTGCCAGCAGCCAAGAAGCTGATTGGCGGGTGGCTCAGTACTTC.

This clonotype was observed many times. This chain's CDR3 is CASSGRTTDTQYF. CDR3 DNA sequence: TGTGCCAGCAGCGGGCGGACCACAGATACGCAGTATTTT. The chain employs TRBV11-2 and TRBJ2-3; no clear D gene. V was shortened by 5 bases and J by 2 bases, with 8 bases between the two germline ends. The CDR3 is 13 residues long. Germline CDR1 and CDR2: SGHAT and FQNNGV.

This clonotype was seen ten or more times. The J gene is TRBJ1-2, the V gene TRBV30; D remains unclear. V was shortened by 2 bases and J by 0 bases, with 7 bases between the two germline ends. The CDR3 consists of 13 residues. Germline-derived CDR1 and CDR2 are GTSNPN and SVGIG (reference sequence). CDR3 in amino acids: CAWSINTNYGYTF. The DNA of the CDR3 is TGTGCCTGGAGTATCAATACTAACTATGGCTACACCTTC.

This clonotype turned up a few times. Here the CDR3 reads CATSRGGGSEKLFF. CDR3 nucleotide sequence: TGTGCCACCAGCAGAGGAGGAGGGAGTGAAAAACTGTTTTTT. This chain joins TRBV15 and TRBJ1-4; D uncertain. CDR3 size: 14 residues. V was trimmed by 1 base and J by 7 bases, leaving 10 bases between them. Germline CDR1 reads LNHNV; CDR2 reads YYDKDF (reference sequence).

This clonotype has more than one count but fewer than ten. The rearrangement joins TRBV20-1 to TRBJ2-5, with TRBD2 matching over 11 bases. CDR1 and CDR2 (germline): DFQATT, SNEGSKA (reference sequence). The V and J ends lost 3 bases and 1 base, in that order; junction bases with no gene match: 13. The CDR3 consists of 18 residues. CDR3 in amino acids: CSASTGSGTSGLQETQYF. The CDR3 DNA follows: TGCAGTGCTAGCACCGGATCCGGGACTAGCGGACTCCAAGAGACCCAGTACTTC.

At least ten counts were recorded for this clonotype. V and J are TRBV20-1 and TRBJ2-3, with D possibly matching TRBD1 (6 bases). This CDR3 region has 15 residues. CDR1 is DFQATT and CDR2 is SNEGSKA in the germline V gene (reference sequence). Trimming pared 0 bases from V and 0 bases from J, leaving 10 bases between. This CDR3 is CSARDAGQSTDTQYF. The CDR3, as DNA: TGCAGTGCTAGAGATGCAGGACAGAGCACAGATACGCAGTATTTT.

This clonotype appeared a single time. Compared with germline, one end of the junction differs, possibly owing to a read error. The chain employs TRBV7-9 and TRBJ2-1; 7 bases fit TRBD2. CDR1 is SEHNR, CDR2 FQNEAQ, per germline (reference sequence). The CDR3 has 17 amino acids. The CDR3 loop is CASRTAVQRGAYNEQFF. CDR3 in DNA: TGCGCCAGCAGAACAGCAGTCCAGCGGGGAGCCTACAATGAGCAGTTCTTC.

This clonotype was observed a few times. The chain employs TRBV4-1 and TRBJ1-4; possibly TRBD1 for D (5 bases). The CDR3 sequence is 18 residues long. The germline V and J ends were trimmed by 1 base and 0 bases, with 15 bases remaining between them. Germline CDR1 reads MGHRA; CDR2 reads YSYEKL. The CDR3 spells CASSQAYPGGATNEKLFF. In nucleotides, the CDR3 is TGCGCCAGCAGCCAAGCCTACCCAGGAGGGGCAACTAATGAAAAACTGTTTTTT.

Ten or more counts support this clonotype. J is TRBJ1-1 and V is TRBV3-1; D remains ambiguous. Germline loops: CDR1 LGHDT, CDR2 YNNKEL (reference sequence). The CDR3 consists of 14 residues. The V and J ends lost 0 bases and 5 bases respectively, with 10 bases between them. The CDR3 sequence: CASSQDEGWTEAFF. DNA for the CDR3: TGTGCCAGCAGCCAAGATGAGGGTTGGACTGAAGCTTTCTTT.

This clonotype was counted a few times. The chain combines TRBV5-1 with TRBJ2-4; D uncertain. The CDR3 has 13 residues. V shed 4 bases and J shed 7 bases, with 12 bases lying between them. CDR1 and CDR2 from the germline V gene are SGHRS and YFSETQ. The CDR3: CASSGVLQNIQYF. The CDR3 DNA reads TGCGCCAGCAGCGGAGTATTACAGAACATTCAGTACTTC.

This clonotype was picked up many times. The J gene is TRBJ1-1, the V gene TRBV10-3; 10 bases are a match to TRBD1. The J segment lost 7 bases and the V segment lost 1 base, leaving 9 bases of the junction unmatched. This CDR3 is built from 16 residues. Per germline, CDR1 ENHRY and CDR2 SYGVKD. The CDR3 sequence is CAISEYKTGGSGEAFF. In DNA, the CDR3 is TGTGCCATCAGTGAGTACAAGACAGGGGGCAGTGGTGAAGCTTTCTTT.

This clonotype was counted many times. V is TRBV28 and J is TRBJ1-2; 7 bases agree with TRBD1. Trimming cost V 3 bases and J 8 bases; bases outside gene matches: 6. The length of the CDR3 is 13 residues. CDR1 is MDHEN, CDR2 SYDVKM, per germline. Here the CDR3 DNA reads TGTGCCAGCAGTTTCCGGACAGGCGAGGGCTACACCTTC. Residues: CASSFRTGEGYTF.